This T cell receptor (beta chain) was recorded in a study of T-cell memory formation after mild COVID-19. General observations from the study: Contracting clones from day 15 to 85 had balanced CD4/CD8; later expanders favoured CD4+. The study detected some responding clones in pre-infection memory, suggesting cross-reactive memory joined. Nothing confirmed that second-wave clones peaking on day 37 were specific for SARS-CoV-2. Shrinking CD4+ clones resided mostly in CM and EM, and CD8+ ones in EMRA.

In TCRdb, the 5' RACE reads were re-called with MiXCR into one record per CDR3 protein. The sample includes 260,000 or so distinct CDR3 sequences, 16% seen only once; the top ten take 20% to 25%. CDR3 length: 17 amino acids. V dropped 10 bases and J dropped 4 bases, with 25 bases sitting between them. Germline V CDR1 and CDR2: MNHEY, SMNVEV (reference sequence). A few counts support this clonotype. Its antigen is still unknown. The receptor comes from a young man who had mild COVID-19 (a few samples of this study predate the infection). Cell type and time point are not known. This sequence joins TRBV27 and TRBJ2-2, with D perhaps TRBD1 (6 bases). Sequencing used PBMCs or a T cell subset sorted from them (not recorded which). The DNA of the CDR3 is TGTGCCACTTCGCCCACAGGGTTAATTTCCGTCACCGGGGAGCTGTTTTTT. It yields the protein CATSPTGLISVTGELFF.